This T cell receptor (beta chain) was recorded in a study of blood T cell repertoires in COVID-19. Study-wide background: Spain, Italy and the United States supplied samples that represented acute and convalescent COVID-19. T cells, B-cell-depleted T cells, or PBMCs provided the cDNA or gDNA that served as material.

Per germline, CDR1 MDHEN and CDR2 SYDVKM. The CDR3 length is 16 residues. V lost 6 bases and J lost 5; bases outside the gene matches: 11. Sequenced by immunoSEQ multiplex PCR; TCRdb stores in-frame clones only, minus some. This repertoire shows over 75,000 clones, about 88% found once; its top ten account for just under 3%. Sequencing was performed on peripheral blood. The TCR comes from a woman older than 75 with acute or convalescent COVID-19. The chain joins TRBV28 to TRBJ2-5, with 11 bases that match TRBD1. As DNA, the CDR3 is TGTGCCAGCAGCTATACCTGGACAGGGGGCGAGGAGACCCAGTACTTC. Its translation: CASSYTWTGGEETQYF.